Described below is a single T cell receptor (beta chain) sequence and its context. These data belong to a study of T-cell reconstitution after alpha-beta-depleted transplantation in children. V lost 7 bases and J lost 1, with 10 bases in between. The CDR3 runs 13 residues. Germline V gives CDR1 SGDLS, CDR2 YYNGEE. Molecular barcoding with unique molecular identifiers was used for the TCRbeta library. One entry per CDR3 protein results from TCRdb running MiXCR on the PCR reads. The table lists 500,000 or so distinct CDR3 sequences, 30% to 35% of them singletons, with approximately 2.3% in the top ten. The sequences come from PBMCs from the stem cell graft donor, collected from the stem cell graft. The receptor was derived from a human donor who donated a stem cell graft to a child with aplastic anemia. V is TRBV9 and J is TRBJ2-3; D is possibly TRBD1 or TRBD2 (5 bases each). CDR3 nucleotides: TGTGCCAGCGCGGTGGGGGGCACAGATACGCAGTATTTT. Its translation: CASAVGGTDTQYF.